Sequencing of this T cell receptor beta chain was carried out in a study of blood T cells in healthy people across ages (dated by TCRdb to 2014 to 2015). In the study overall: In model experiments, template switching captured about one uniquely barcoded TCR beta cDNA molecule for every two T cells. To track age-related changes in TCR beta repertoire diversity, the study relied on deep sequencing normalized with unique cDNA molecular identifiers. Donors were grouped into four age groups: young (average approximately 15 years), middle-aged (over 35), aged (around 66) and long-lived (over 80). Donors of different ages were randomly distributed across sequencing lanes to avoid experimental bias. The study analyzed two additional independent replicas of 1 million unique cDNA reads from the same blood draw for two donors, one aged 18 to 30 and one aged 80 or older. The study at large found these results: Estimates of total diversity based on one million sequenced T cells were considered lower bounds and underestimates. Observed TCR beta diversity per million T cells fell roughly linearly with age, and a significant reduction was already apparent by age roughly 40. The CMV infection status of donors was not known, potentially confounding age-related changes in expanded clonotypes. Compared with the aged group, the long-lived group had more naive CD4+ T cells, fewer expanded clones and increased TCR diversity, a pattern suggesting age selection. Bulk unsorted PBMC profiling prevented conclusive comparison of naive and antigen-experienced compartments. A strong correlation was found between observed TCR beta diversity and the percentage of naive T cells measured by flow cytometry.

Of note for this clonotype: Which antigen it targets is not known. Per-base quality was not reported, and no clone a single base away is much larger than it.

Systemically healthy Caucasian individuals from Russia, approximately 39 in total and aged 6 to 90 years, were included as donors. Each donor gave about 9.8 milliliters of peripheral blood, drawn into EDTA-treated Vacutainer tubes. Ficoll-Paque density-gradient centrifugation was used to isolate PBMCs, with at least 7 million per sample. Total RNA was extracted from PBMCs with Trizol reagent, with at least 5.5 micrograms obtained per sample. For every donor, flow cytometry on a PBMC aliquot measured the percentage of naive CD45RAhigh/CD27high T cells. V drops 1 base and J drops 5 bases, leaving 8 bases in between. The CDR3 holds 14 amino acids from the cysteine to the phenylalanine. The only DNA kept is the CDR3, 42 bases in frame from the first base. CDR1 and CDR2 were assigned from the germline V gene as SGHTA and FQGNSA. The library was made by 5' RACE. The sequencer listed for this sample is Illumina HiSeq 2500. A second PCR of 7 to 11 cycles was performed with a sample-barcoded 5' primer and a J-beta primer mix. A unique molecular identifier was introduced onto each TCR beta cDNA molecule by a template-switch 5' adaptor carrying 12 random nucleotides. Each sample yielded at least 2.5 million CDR3-containing paired-end reads. First-strand cDNA was synthesized from all RNA with the Mint cDNA synthesis kit, primed by a TRBC-specific oligonucleotide. Following uracil-DNA glycosylase treatment, a first 18-cycle PCR with universal primers M1SS and BC2_uni_R was performed on all cDNA. Turning to the authors' computational methods: Each sample was normalized by randomly selecting 1 million high-quality reads, each carrying a distinct molecular identifier. Reads sharing molecular identifiers were discarded rather than binned into consensus sequences. MiTCR, run with a Q25 quality threshold and the strictest error-elimination algorithm, handled CDR3 identification, clonotype clustering and error correction. A nonparametric unseen species model using Euler transformation provided a lower-bound estimate of total TCR beta diversity. TCRdb applied fastp at Q25 and MiXCR to the public reads, then kept only in-frame beta chains. Records with the same CDR3 protein are collapsed into one entry carrying the most frequent genes and DNA. These V and J calls rely on TCRdb rather than the paper's analysis. The sample has about a million distinct CDR3 sequences on record, roughly two fifths of them singletons. The leading ten clones occupy 13% of the sample.

The chain joins TRBV7-2 to TRBJ1-4; no confident D gene assignment can be made. The TCR comes from a man aged 18 to 30 in good health. The sample was blood. The DNA is as follows: TGTGCCAGCAGCTTAGACCCAGAGAATGAAAAACTGTTTTTT. It is translated as CASSLDPENEKLFF.